Shown below are 26 T cell receptor beta chains from a single sample sequenced in a study of Ad26.COV2.S vaccination and SARS-CoV-2 variants. The table came from immunoSEQ multiplex PCR; TCRdb's copy has only in-frame clones and leaves some out. The sample includes about 420,000 clones, roughly 90% of them seen just once. Treatment described: 15 to 20 received Ad26.COV2.S at low or high dose, single or two shots; 5 received placebo; per-sample allocation not given. Samples analyzed were those drawn on day 63 after the first vaccine or placebo injection. The input for sequencing was peripheral blood, taken in a trial of Ad26.COV2.S vaccine versus placebo. The receptors derive from a person between 18 and 65 years old who received the Ad26.COV2.S COVID-19 vaccine or a placebo.

The gene calls are TRBV5-1 and TRBJ1-2, with a tentative D call TRBD1 (5 bases). CDR1 SGHRS and CDR2 YFSETQ come from the germline V gene. The germline V and J ends were trimmed by 0 bases and 6 bases, with 12 bases remaining between them. The CDR3 covers 14 residues. Here the CDR3 DNA reads TGCGCCAGCAGCTTGGGAGGGGCGCAGGATGGCTACACCTTC. It yields the protein CASSLGGAQDGYTF. Variable domain in full (rest from reference TRBV5-1 and TRBJ1-2): KAGVTQTPRYLIKTRGQQVTLSCSPISGHRSVSWYQQTPGQGLQFLFEYFSETQRNKGNFPGRFSGRQFSNSRSEMNVSTLELGDSALYLCASSLGGAQDGYTFGSGTRLTVV.

This chain joins TRBV7-6 and TRBJ1-1, with D maybe TRBD1 (5 bases). The V and J ends lost 3 bases and 6 bases respectively, with 14 bases between them. This CDR3 spans 14 amino acids. Germline CDR1 SGHVS, CDR2 FNYEAQ. In DNA, the CDR3 is TGTGCCAGCAGCTTTAAACCTGCGGGGGCTGAAGCTTTCTTT. This codes for CASSFKPAGAEAFF.

The genes are TRBV20-1 and TRBJ1-2; D ambiguous. There are 11 residues in the CDR3. Trimming removed 1 base at V and 8 bases at J, with 8 bases between. Per germline, CDR1 DFQATT and CDR2 SNEGSKA (reference sequence). CDR3 region: CSARGGRGYTF. The CDR3 DNA follows: TGCAGTGCTAGAGGGGGTCGCGGCTACACCTTC.

The chain carries TRBV5-1 and TRBJ2-3; D perhaps matches TRBD1 (5 bases). Germline loops: CDR1 SGHRS, CDR2 YFSETQ. Trimming stripped 3 bases from V and 4 bases from J, with 15 bases between. This CDR3 region has 15 residues. The CDR3 loop reads CASSSQVGRADTQYF. Here the CDR3 DNA reads TGCGCCAGCAGCTCCCAGGTGGGGCGCGCAGATACGCAGTATTTT.

As for this clone: Within the sample, other DNA sequences also encode this same CDR3. The rearrangement uses TRBV4-3 and TRBJ1-3; 8 bases align to TRBD1. Per the germline V gene, CDR1 is LGHNA and CDR2 is YSLEER. The CDR3 contains 15 residues. J was trimmed by 2 bases and V by 3 bases; bases with no gene match: 3. CDR3 bases: TGCGCCAGCAGCCATTCGACAGGGGCTGGAAACACCATATATTTT. Translating gives CASSHSTGAGNTIYF.

The genes are TRBV30 and TRBJ1-1; D unclear. With 2 bases removed from V and 2 bases from J, the gap between germline ends came to 6 bases. Germline V gene sequence: CDR1 GTSNPN, CDR2 SVGIG (reference sequence). The CDR3 has 12 residues. The DNA for the CDR3 is TGTGCCTGGAGTTGGAGTAACACTGAAGCTTTCTTT. Its translation is CAWSWSNTEAFF.

The chain couples TRBV15 to TRBJ2-1; a weak D match, TRBD2 (6 bases). The CDR3 is 15 residues long. CDR1 and CDR2 from the germline V gene are LNHNV and YYDKDF (reference sequence). Trimming cost V 6 bases and J 0 bases, with 12 bases left between them. The CDR3 DNA reads as TGTGCCACCAGACGGGACTTCGACTCCTACAATGAGCAGTTCTTC. Translated, it gives CATRRDFDSYNEQFF.

The chain links TRBV14 to TRBJ2-2; D gene unclear. Germline V gene data show CDR1 as SGHDN and CDR2 as FVKESK. This CDR3 comprises 16 residues. V was cut by 2 bases and J by 3 bases, with 13 bases left in between. The CDR3, as DNA: TGTGCCAGCAGCCAATTCTTTGGTCTCTACACCGGGGAGCTGTTTTTT. The encoded protein is CASSQFFGLYTGELFF.

The chain carries TRBV30 and TRBJ1-4; no firm D call. Trimming shortened V by 2 bases and J by 0 bases, and 13 bases separated the two germline ends. This CDR3 is built from 16 residues. Germline CDR1 and CDR2: GTSNPN and SVGIG (reference sequence). The CDR3 sequence is CAWSIRAIATNEKLFF. Here the CDR3 DNA reads TGTGCCTGGAGTATCCGAGCGATTGCAACTAATGAAAAACTGTTTTTT.

J is TRBJ2-2 and V is TRBV19; a possible D gene is TRBD1 (6 bases). The CDR3 extends over 16 amino acids. The germline V gene encodes CDR1 LNHDA and CDR2 SQIVND (reference sequence). V was clipped by 9 bases and J by 3 bases, with 20 bases between them. CDR3 DNA: TGTGCCAGCTATGCACCGAGGGGGTTTGACACCGGGGAGCTGTTTTTT. Protein product: CASYAPRGFDTGELFF.

V gene TRBV27 combines with J gene TRBJ2-1; D is possibly TRBD1 or TRBD2 (5 bases each). Trimming stripped 5 bases from V and 4 bases from J, with 18 bases between. Germline V CDR1 and CDR2: MNHEY, SMNVEV (reference sequence). The CDR3 runs 16 residues. CDR3 sequence (DNA): TGTGCCAGCAGTCCAGTAGGGACCACTAAATACAATGAGCAGTTCTTC. Protein sequence: CASSPVGTTKYNEQFF.

The genes are TRBV2 and TRBJ2-1, with D tentatively TRBD1 or TRBD2 (6 bases each). V was shortened by 2 bases and J by 2 bases, with 10 bases between the two germline ends. Germline V gene sequence: CDR1 SNHLY, CDR2 FYNNEI. The CDR3 spans 15 residues. The CDR3 reads CASSEMGGPYNEQFF. DNA for the CDR3: TGTGCCAGCAGTGAAATGGGGGGCCCCTACAATGAGCAGTTCTTC.

This clone was seen just once. This rearrangement joins TRBV10-1 to TRBJ2-7, with 10 bases matching TRBD1. The germline V gene encodes CDR1 WNHNN and CDR2 SYGVQD (reference sequence). The CDR3 sequence is 17 residues long. V was clipped by 3 bases and J by 2 bases; unmatched bases: 10. The chain's CDR3 is CASSEAIGTGVTYEQYF. Written as DNA, the CDR3 is TGCGCCAGCAGTGAAGCGATCGGGACAGGGGTCACCTACGAGCAGTACTTC.

The chain joins TRBV28 to TRBJ2-5; D is unclear. This CDR3 spans 14 amino acids. V was clipped by 3 bases and J by 2 bases, with 10 bases between them. CDR1 and CDR2 from the germline V gene are MDHEN and SYDVKM. The CDR3 reads CASSFLGGQETQYF. In DNA, the CDR3 is TGTGCCAGCAGTTTTCTTGGCGGTCAAGAGACCCAGTACTTC.

CDR3 coding DNA: TGCGCCAGCAGCCAAGATTCTCAGGGAAGGAATTCACCCCTCCACTTT. Amino acid sequence: CASSQDSQGRNSPLHF. The rearrangement links TRBV4-3 to TRBJ1-6; D is possibly TRBD1 (5 bases). In germline, CDR1 is LGHNA, CDR2 YSLEER. Deletions cut 0 bases from V and 7 bases from J, with 13 bases between. The CDR3 covers 16 residues.

The chain carries TRBV19 and TRBJ2-2; D gene uncertain. Trimming removed 2 bases from V and 5 bases from J, with 0 bases in between. The germline gives CDR1 LNHDA, CDR2 SQIVND (reference sequence). The CDR3 covers 11 residues. The CDR3 DNA reads TGTGCCAGTAGTATAACCGGGGAGCTGTTTTTT. This encodes CASSITGELFF.

The rearrangement uses TRBV18 and TRBJ1-3; the D gene is possibly TRBD1 (5 bases). V lost 3 bases to trimming and J lost 0 bases, with 15 bases between them. CDR3 length: 17 residues. Looked up from germline, CDR1 is KGHSH and CDR2 is LQKENI. The CDR3 reads CASSPLLGRPSGNTIYF. In nucleotides, the CDR3 is TGTGCCAGCTCACCCCTATTGGGACGGCCCTCTGGAAACACCATATATTTT.

This sequence joins TRBV3-1 (or the pseudogene TRBV3-2) and TRBJ1-6; D is possibly TRBD1 (5 bases). The CDR3 loop spans 14 amino acids. From germline, CDR1 is LGHDT and CDR2 YNNKEL (reference sequence). The V end was cut by 5 bases, the J end by 10 bases, with 15 bases between. CDR3 sequence (DNA): TGTGCCAGCAGCTCCCGGGACTTGCTATCACCCCTCCACTTT. As protein: CASSSRDLLSPLHF.

The gene calls are TRBV3-1 (or the pseudogene TRBV3-2) and TRBJ1-1; D unresolved. With 0 bases removed from V and 2 bases from J, the gap between germline ends came to 19 bases. The CDR3 is 18 residues long. Per germline, CDR1 LGHDT and CDR2 YNNKEL (reference sequence). Here the CDR3 DNA reads TGTGCCAGCAGCCAAGATCGCTGGGCTGGACGGGCAAACACTGAAGCTTTCTTT. Its translation: CASSQDRWAGRANTEAFF.

The chain combines TRBV4-3 with TRBJ1-1; D unclear. The V gene lost 4 bases and the J gene lost 0 bases, with 6 bases spanning the gap. CDR1 is LGHNA and CDR2 is YSLEER in the germline V gene. The CDR3 has 13 amino acids. The CDR3 DNA is TGCGCCAGCAGCCTACGTATGAACACTGAAGCTTTCTTT. It translates to CASSLRMNTEAFF.

J is TRBJ2-5 and V is TRBV11-2; D possibly corresponds to TRBD2 (6 bases). V was trimmed by 3 bases and J by 5 bases, leaving 10 bases between them. This CDR3 has 13 amino acids. Looked up from germline, CDR1 is SGHAT and CDR2 is FQNNGV. In DNA form, the CDR3 reads TGTGCCAGCAGCTTCACTAGCTTCGAGACCCAGTACTTC. Translating it yields CASSFTSFETQYF.

The V call is TRBV9, the J call TRBJ2-5, with 11 bases matching TRBD2. The V and J ends lost 4 bases and 3 bases, in that order; junction bases with no gene match: 11. Germline V gives CDR1 SGDLS, CDR2 YYNGEE. This CDR3 spans 17 amino acids. CDR3: CASSPVRASGGKETQYF. The CDR3 nucleotides are TGTGCCAGCAGCCCAGTGAGGGCTAGCGGGGGGAAAGAGACCCAGTACTTC.

The chain couples TRBV28 to TRBJ1-5; TRBD1 aligns across 7 bases. The CDR3 is made up of 14 amino acids. Losses at the gene ends were 2 bases for V and 6 bases for J; bases not matched to a gene: 4. Germline V gives CDR1 MDHEN, CDR2 SYDVKM. DNA for the CDR3: TGTGCCAGCAGTTTACGACAGGGTGGTCAGCCCCAGCATTTT. Amino acids: CASSLRQGGQPQHF. Drawing the rest from reference TRBV28 and TRBJ1-5, the complete variable domain is DVKVTQSSRYLVKRTGEKVFLECVQDMDHENMFWYRQDPGLGLRLIYFSYDVKMKEKGDIPEGYSVSREKKERFSLILESASTNQTSMYLCASSLRQGGQPQHFGDGTRLSIL.

The gene calls are TRBV30 and TRBJ2-2; either TRBD1 or TRBD2 may supply D (5 bases each). CDR3 size: 13 residues. Deletions cut 0 bases from V and 6 bases from J, with 8 bases between. CDR1 is GTSNPN and CDR2 is SVGIG in the germline V gene (reference sequence). CDR3 DNA: TGTGCCTGGAGTGTAGTGGGGGCCGGGGAGCTGTTTTTT. The encoded protein is CAWSVVGAGELFF.

V gene TRBV19 combines with J gene TRBJ2-5; tentatively, D is TRBD1 or TRBD2 (5 bases each). This CDR3 has 15 amino acids. V lost 5 bases to trimming and J lost 1 base, with 14 bases between them. CDR1 is LNHDA and CDR2 is SQIVND in the germline V gene (reference sequence). The CDR3: CASSDLGTPQETQYF. The DNA for the CDR3 is TGTGCCAGTAGTGACCTCGGGACGCCCCAAGAGACCCAGTACTTC.

This clone was detected once. The chain carries TRBV13 and TRBJ2-3, with TRBD2 matching 9 bases. CDR1 PRHDT and CDR2 FYEKMQ come from the germline V gene (reference sequence). Trimming at V came to 6 bases and at J to 3 bases, leaving 10 bases not matched to a gene. This CDR3 has 16 amino acids. CDR3 bases: TGTGCCAGCAGTCACCGTAGCGGGGGCTCTACAGATACGCAGTATTTT. Its protein product is CASSHRSGGSTDTQYF.